Listed here are 12 T cell receptor beta chains from one sample, sequenced in a study of blood T cell repertoires in COVID-19. Clones were sequenced by immunoSEQ multiplex PCR, and TCRdb holds only the in-frame ones, with some missing. This sample has roughly 190,000 clones, with roughly four fifths found just once. The sequencing sample was made of peripheral blood. The receptors shown here come from a human donor with acute or convalescent COVID-19. The donor label of this sample is uncertain.

The chain links TRBV7-3 to TRBJ1-5; D remains ambiguous. CDR1 and CDR2 (germline): SGHTA, FQGTGA. The V and J ends lost 6 bases and 7 bases respectively, with 31 bases between them. CDR3 length equals 19 residues. CDR3 bases: TGTGCCAGCAGGTCATTCATAGCCCCCCGGGTAATTATCGGACAGCCCCAGCATTTT. This encodes CASRSFIAPRVIIGQPQHF.

J is TRBJ2-3 and V is TRBV4-1, with 9 bases matching TRBD2. This CDR3 spans 14 amino acids. V was pared by 5 bases and J by 3 bases, with 3 bases of the junction left unmatched. CDR1 MGHRA and CDR2 YSYEKL come from the germline V gene. The CDR3 sequence is CASSRTSDTDTQYF. The CDR3 coding sequence is TGCGCCAGCAGCAGGACTAGCGATACAGATACGCAGTATTTT.

This chain uses TRBV2 with TRBJ2-7, with D possibly matching TRBD1 (6 bases). V shed 4 bases and J shed 2 bases, with 9 bases lying between them. Looked up from germline, CDR1 is SNHLY and CDR2 is FYNNEI. The length of the CDR3 is 13 residues. The CDR3 DNA sequence: TGTGCCAGCAGTGCACAGGGTACCTACGAGCAGTACTTC. Translation: CASSAQGTYEQYF.

The chain joins TRBV10-3 to TRBJ2-2; D might be TRBD2 (5 bases). This CDR3 region has 17 residues. Trimming removed 6 bases at V and 2 bases at J, with 19 bases between. The germline CDR1 and CDR2 sequences are ENHRY and SYGVKD. The CDR3 spells CAIRPGRDSDNTGELFF. In nucleotides, the CDR3 is TGTGCCATCAGACCCGGACGGGATAGCGATAACACCGGGGAGCTGTTTTTT.

The rearrangement uses TRBV25-1 and TRBJ1-2; perhaps TRBD1 as D (5 bases). The length of the CDR3 is 16 residues. In germline, CDR1 is MGHDK, CDR2 SYGVNS. V was trimmed by 0 bases and J by 4 bases, leaving 15 bases between them. The CDR3 sequence: CASSEYIRGEGYGYTF. CDR3 DNA sequence: TGTGCCAGCAGTGAATATATTCGAGGGGAGGGCTATGGCTACACCTTC.

This chain joins TRBV6-5 and TRBJ1-2, with 8 bases matching TRBD1. After removal of 6 bases from V and 7 bases from J, the junction contained 7 bases not matched to a gene. This CDR3 comprises 13 residues. CDR1 is MNHEY and CDR2 is SVGAGI in the germline V gene. CDR3 residues: CASRPGTGVGYTF. For the CDR3, the DNA is TGTGCCAGCAGACCCGGGACAGGCGTTGGCTACACCTTC.

V and J are TRBV9 and TRBJ2-1, with D perhaps matching TRBD1 (6 bases). The V gene's germline CDR1 is SGDLS and CDR2 YYNGEE. The V end lost 4 bases, the J end lost 6 bases, and 20 bases lay between the germline ends. The CDR3 runs 16 residues. The CDR3 bases are TGTGCCAGCAGCCGAGTCCGGACAGCTTTTGGCAATGAGCAGTTCTTC. This codes for CASSRVRTAFGNEQFF.

The rearrangement links TRBV30 to TRBJ2-1; maybe TRBD2 (5 bases). CDR1 GTSNPN and CDR2 SVGIG come from the germline V gene (reference sequence). The CDR3 is 11 amino acids. V lost 7 bases and J 4 bases, leaving 8 bases between the germline ends. The CDR3 nucleotides read TGTGCCTCGGCGGGTTACAATGAGCAGTTCTTC. Amino acid sequence: CASAGYNEQFF.

CDR3 loop: CASSFGTSGSTDTQYF. CDR3 in DNA: TGTGCCAGCAGCTTCGGGACTAGCGGATCCACAGATACGCAGTATTTT. The V call is TRBV7-9, the J call TRBJ2-3, with 11 positions matching TRBD2. The CDR3 runs to 16 residues. Germline loops: CDR1 SEHNR, CDR2 FQNEAQ (reference sequence). Unmatched junction bases numbered 4, after V lost 3 bases and J lost 2 bases.

The chain recombines TRBV4-1 with TRBJ1-5; D gene ambiguous. CDR1 is MGHRA and CDR2 is YSYEKL in the germline V gene. CDR3 length: 16 residues. V lost 0 bases and J lost 6, with 15 bases in between. The CDR3 region is CASSQDGAGNRQPQHF. Written as DNA, the CDR3 is TGCGCCAGCAGCCAAGATGGAGCCGGAAATCGTCAGCCCCAGCATTTT.

This clone was counted many times. The genes are TRBV30 and TRBJ2-7; TRBD1 agrees at 8 bases. V dropped 1 base and J dropped 6; count of bases not matched to a gene: 5. This CDR3 is 13 amino acids long. Germline V gene lookup returns CDR1 GTSNPN and CDR2 SVGIG (reference sequence). The CDR3 spells CAWSGTGYSEQYF. The CDR3 DNA follows: TGTGCCTGGAGTGGGACAGGGTACTCCGAGCAGTACTTC.

This clone was observed a handful of times. This chain uses TRBV5-6 with TRBJ2-7; 8 bases are shared with TRBD2. The CDR3 covers 15 residues. The trim removed 3 bases at V and 5 bases at J, leaving 10 bases unmatched. Germline V gives CDR1 SGHDT, CDR2 YYEEEE. CDR3 sequence reads: CASSWRSGSPHEQYF. In DNA form, the CDR3 reads TGTGCCAGCAGCTGGAGGAGCGGGAGCCCCCACGAGCAGTACTTC. The full variable domain, with the rest looked up from reference TRBV5-6 and TRBJ2-7, is DAGVTQSPTHLIKTRGQQVTLRCSPKSGHDTVSWYQQALGQGPQFIFQYYEEEERQRGNFPDRFSGHQFPNYSSELNVNALLLGDSALYLCASSWRSGSPHEQYFGPGTRLTVT.